These 31 T cell receptor beta chains share one sample of origin, sequenced in a study of blood T cell repertoires in COVID-19. Clones were read by immunoSEQ multiplex PCR, and TCRdb kept only the in-frame ones, dropping some. The sample has roughly 53,000 clones, around 82% seen once. Sequencing was carried out using peripheral blood. The origin of the receptors is a human donor in a cohort sampled during active COVID-19.

In this sample, this clone turned up a few times. The chain is built from TRBV5-1 and TRBJ1-6; 8 bases are a match to TRBD1. V was clipped by 0 bases and J by 7 bases; unmatched bases: 6. Germline CDR1 reads SGHRS; CDR2 reads YFSETQ. This CDR3 is built from 16 residues. The CDR3 sequence: CASSLVSGGLNSPLHF. DNA for the CDR3: TGCGCCAGCAGCTTGGTGTCAGGGGGCCTGAATTCACCCCTCCACTTT.

The rearrangement links TRBV6-2 or TRBV6-3 to TRBJ2-5, with D possibly TRBD2 on 6 matching bases. The CDR3 has 14 residues. The germline gives CDR1 MNHEY, CDR2 SVGEGT. The V end lost 0 bases, the J end lost 4 bases, and 9 bases lay between the germline ends. CDR3 DNA: TGTGCCAGCAGTTACTCGACTAGAAGAGAGACCCAGTACTTC. This gives the protein CASSYSTRRETQYF.

This clone has just one count. The chain has TRBV12-5 and TRBJ2-2, with D possibly matching TRBD1 (5 bases). The CDR3 extends over 14 amino acids. V was trimmed by 6 bases and J by 0 bases, leaving 8 bases between them. Germline V gene lookup returns CDR1 LGHNT and CDR2 FRNRAP. CDR3 DNA: TGTGCTAGTGGGACGACAGCGAACACCGGGGAGCTGTTTTTT. This gives the protein CASGTTANTGELFF.

The chain uses TRBV28 and TRBJ2-7; D remains ambiguous. The germline gives CDR1 MDHEN, CDR2 SYDVKM. The germline V and J ends were trimmed by 2 bases and 0 bases, with 11 bases remaining between them. This CDR3 has 15 residues. This CDR3 is CASSLGQAVSYEQYF. The CDR3 DNA reads TGTGCCAGCAGTTTAGGGCAGGCCGTCTCCTACGAGCAGTACTTC. The entire variable domain, with the rest obtained from reference TRBV28 and TRBJ2-7, is as follows: DVKVTQSSRYLVKRTGEKVFLECVQDMDHENMFWYRQDPGLGLRLIYFSYDVKMKEKGDIPEGYSVSREKKERFSLILESASTNQTSMYLCASSLGQAVSYEQYFGPGTRLTVT.

The rearrangement uses TRBV6-2 or TRBV6-3 and TRBJ2-7; D possibly corresponds to TRBD2 (6 bases). Germline lookup yields CDR1 MNHEY and CDR2 SVGEGT. Trimming shortened V by 1 base and J by 7 bases, and 11 bases separated the two germline ends. CDR3 length equals 13 residues. CDR3 in amino acids: CASSYWGGREQYF. As DNA, the CDR3 is TGTGCCAGCAGTTACTGGGGAGGACGTGAGCAGTACTTC.

The rearrangement uses TRBV2 and TRBJ2-7, with a possible D match to TRBD1 (6 bases). The CDR3 is 15 residues long. V lost 0 bases and J 0 bases, leaving 9 bases between the germline ends. The germline V gene encodes CDR1 SNHLY and CDR2 FYNNEI. The CDR3 DNA is TGTGCCAGCAGTGAAGCCAGGACAGCCTCCTACGAGCAGTACTTC. This encodes CASSEARTASYEQYF.

J is TRBJ2-3 and V is TRBV6-1; TRBD2 matches at 9 bases. Germline V gives CDR1 MNHNS, CDR2 SASEGT. The ends lost 0 bases at V and 4 bases at J; junction bases unmatched: 8. The length of the CDR3 is 17 residues. In DNA form, the CDR3 reads TGTGCCAGCAGTGAAGCGGGAAGCGGGGGGCGATCAGATACGCAGTATTTT. This encodes CASSEAGSGGRSDTQYF.

The chain carries TRBV5-1 and TRBJ2-3; 10 nucleotides line up with TRBD1. Germline V lookup: CDR1 SGHRS, CDR2 YFSETQ. The CDR3 covers 15 residues. V lost 4 bases and J lost 2; bases outside the gene matches: 4. This CDR3 reads CASSPGTGATDTQYF. CDR3 in DNA: TGCGCCAGCAGCCCTGGGACAGGGGCCACAGATACGCAGTATTTT.

This clone is a singleton in its sample. The chain recombines TRBV7-9 with TRBJ1-2; maybe TRBD1 (6 bases). Germline V gives CDR1 SEHNR, CDR2 FQNEAQ (reference sequence). This CDR3 contains 13 residues. The germline V and J ends were trimmed by 5 bases and 4 bases, with 11 bases remaining between them. The CDR3 loop is CASSLETGYGYTF. The CDR3 bases are TGTGCCAGCAGCCTGGAGACAGGCTATGGCTACACCTTC.

The CDR3 DNA is TGTGCCAGTAGCGCTCGCCCCGGGACAGGGTCGAACACCGGGGAGCTGTTTTTT. This encodes CASSARPGTGSNTGELFF. This chain uses TRBV19 with TRBJ2-2; 9 nucleotides line up with TRBD1. This CDR3 has 18 residues. V shed 6 bases, J shed 0 bases, and the junction held 11 bases outside the gene matches. Germline-derived CDR1 and CDR2 are LNHDA and SQIVND (reference sequence). Supplemented by reference TRBV19 and TRBJ2-2, the full variable domain reads DGGITQSPKYLFRKEGQNVTLSCEQNLNHDAMYWYRQDPGQGLRLIYYSQIVNDFQKGDIAEGYSVSREKKESFPLTVTSAQKNPTAFYLCASSARPGTGSNTGELFFGEGSRLTVL.

This clone came up once. The chain is built from TRBV5-1 and TRBJ2-1; TRBD2 aligns across 7 bases. V lost 0 bases to trimming and J lost 6 bases; unmatched junction nucleotides: 3. The length of the CDR3 is 14 residues. The germline gives CDR1 SGHRS, CDR2 YFSETQ. As DNA, the CDR3 is TGCGCCAGCAGCTTGGCCGCTAGCGGCAATGAGCAGTTCTTC. Translating gives CASSLAASGNEQFF.

The chain uses TRBV5-1 and TRBJ1-4; TRBD1 matches 8 bases. The germline gives CDR1 SGHRS, CDR2 YFSETQ. After removal of 4 bases from V and 7 bases from J, the junction contained 9 bases not matched to a gene. The length of the CDR3 is 15 residues. CDR3 protein: CASSGGRQGTEKLFF. The DNA of the CDR3 is TGCGCCAGCAGCGGCGGGAGACAGGGGACTGAAAAACTGTTTTTT.

The rearrangement links TRBV3-1 (or the pseudogene TRBV3-2) to TRBJ2-2; the D gene is possibly TRBD1 (5 bases). Looked up from germline, CDR1 is LGHDT and CDR2 is YNNKEL (reference sequence). The V and J ends lost 2 bases and 5 bases respectively, with 12 bases between them. The CDR3 has 15 residues. This chain's CDR3 is CASSQSPRQTGELFF. The CDR3 region has the DNA TGTGCCAGCAGCCAATCTCCTAGACAGACCGGGGAGCTGTTTTTT.

This chain connects TRBV19 to TRBJ2-1, with a weak D call TRBD1 (6 bases). V was trimmed by 4 bases and J by 7 bases, leaving 8 bases between them. Germline CDR1 reads LNHDA; CDR2 reads SQIVND (reference sequence). This CDR3 is 12 amino acids long. CDR3 sequence reads: CASSTGANEQFF. As DNA, the CDR3 is TGTGCCAGTAGTACAGGGGCTAATGAGCAGTTCTTC. Drawing the rest from reference TRBV19 and TRBJ2-1, the complete variable domain is DGGITQSPKYLFRKEGQNVTLSCEQNLNHDAMYWYRQDPGQGLRLIYYSQIVNDFQKGDIAEGYSVSREKKESFPLTVTSAQKNPTAFYLCASSTGANEQFFGPGTRLTVL.

This clone appeared a few times. The CDR3 nucleotides read TGTGCCAGCAGCCGTTCCGTTTCACCCCTCCACTTT. Translation: CASSRSVSPLHF. The V and J genes are TRBV3-1 (or the pseudogene TRBV3-2) and TRBJ1-6, with D uncertain. Deletions cut 4 bases from V and 9 bases from J, with 7 bases between. This CDR3 is built from 12 residues. Germline CDR1 reads LGHDT; CDR2 reads YNNKEL (reference sequence).

The count of this clone is one. The chain couples TRBV5-1 to TRBJ2-3; 12 positions match TRBD1. CDR1 is SGHRS and CDR2 is YFSETQ in the germline V gene. The V and J ends lost 4 bases and 5 bases, in that order; junction bases with no gene match: 8. The CDR3 length is 16 residues. The CDR3, as DNA: TGCGCCAGCAGCCTAAGCGGGACAGGGGGCGTAGATACGCAGTATTTT. This encodes CASSLSGTGGVDTQYF. Full variable domain (missing parts from reference TRBV5-1 and TRBJ2-3): KAGVTQTPRYLIKTRGQQVTLSCSPISGHRSVSWYQQTPGQGLQFLFEYFSETQRNKGNFPGRFSGRQFSNSRSEMNVSTLELGDSALYLCASSLSGTGGVDTQYFGPGTRLTVL.

The chain recombines TRBV4-3 with TRBJ2-3; TRBD1 agrees at 9 bases. CDR1 and CDR2 from the germline V gene are LGHNA and YSLEER. Trimming removed 4 bases from V and 2 bases from J; junction bases left unmatched: 4. This CDR3 spans 15 amino acids. The DNA for the CDR3 is TGCGCCAGCAGCCTCGGACAGGGGATCACAGATACGCAGTATTTT. The encoded protein is CASSLGQGITDTQYF.

The V gene is TRBV16, the J gene TRBJ2-7; 8 bases fit TRBD1. The CDR3 length is 13 residues. With V trimmed by 4 bases and J by 3 bases, 2 bases remained unmatched. The V gene's germline CDR1 is KGHSY and CDR2 FQNENV. CDR3 protein: CASSPGQGYEQYF. CDR3 sequence (DNA): TGTGCCAGCAGCCCTGGACAGGGCTACGAGCAGTACTTC.

V and J are TRBV29-1 and TRBJ2-3; 10 bases are shared with TRBD1. The V gene's germline CDR1 is SQVTM and CDR2 ANQGSEA. Germline trimming cut 6 bases from V and 1 base from J; bases unmatched to any gene: 4. The CDR3 runs 14 residues. CDR3 residues: CSVAGQGGTDTQYF. The CDR3 nucleotides are TGCAGCGTGGCCGGACAGGGGGGCACAGATACGCAGTATTTT.

This clone turned up a few times. V usage is TRBV7-9 and J usage is TRBJ1-3; D unresolved. Germline V gives CDR1 SEHNR, CDR2 FQNEAQ (reference sequence). This CDR3 comprises 16 residues. The ends were cut back, 1 base at V and 8 bases at J, with 18 bases in the middle. CDR3 residues: CASSLGSGGLGDTIYF. The DNA for the CDR3 is TGTGCCAGCAGCTTAGGCAGCGGTGGATTAGGCGACACCATATATTTT.

This rearrangement joins TRBV29-1 to TRBJ2-7; D gene ambiguous. This CDR3 has 13 amino acids. V lost 4 bases to trimming and J lost 7 bases, with 17 bases between them. CDR1 and CDR2 from the germline V gene are SQVTM and ANQGSEA. The CDR3 region is CSVVISGGGEQYF. As DNA, the CDR3 is TGCAGCGTTGTCATCTCAGGTGGTGGGGAGCAGTACTTC.

The chain joins TRBV20-1 to TRBJ2-7; D ambiguous. Trimming took 3 bases from V and 1 from J, leaving 19 bases between them. CDR1 and CDR2 from the germline V gene are DFQATT and SNEGSKA (reference sequence). The CDR3 is 16 amino acids. Written as DNA, the CDR3 is TGCAGTGCTAGTCGCATAGGCAGGCACACATCCTACGAGCAGTACTTC. As protein: CSASRIGRHTSYEQYF.

The rearrangement uses TRBV5-6 and TRBJ1-2, with 8 bases lining up with TRBD1. This CDR3 comprises 13 residues. Germline V gene data show CDR1 as SGHDT and CDR2 as YYEEEE. With 4 bases clipped from V and 4 bases from J, the junction kept 3 bases outside the gene matches. CDR3 in DNA: TGTGCCAGCAGCCGGGGACAGGCCTATGGCTACACCTTC. Translating it yields CASSRGQAYGYTF.

The chain carries TRBV18 and TRBJ1-4; TRBD1 might be the D (6 bases). Deletions cut 4 bases from V and 8 bases from J, with 14 bases between. This CDR3 has 14 residues. Germline lookup yields CDR1 KGHSH and CDR2 LQKENI. This CDR3 reads CASSRDNNKEKLFF. Here the CDR3 DNA reads TGTGCCAGCTCACGGGACAACAACAAAGAAAAACTGTTTTTT. Full variable domain (outside the CDR3, taken from reference TRBV18 and TRBJ1-4): NAGVMQNPRHLVRRRGQEARLRCSPMKGHSHVYWYRQLPEEGLKFMVYLQKENIIDESGMPKERFSAEFPKEGPSILRIQQVVRGDSAAYFCASSRDNNKEKLFFGSGTQLSVL.

The chain employs TRBV9 and TRBJ2-1; 14 bases agree with TRBD2. Germline values: CDR1 SGDLS, CDR2 YYNGEE. V lost 3 bases to trimming and J lost 4 bases; unmatched junction nucleotides: 12. This CDR3 comprises 19 residues. The CDR3 DNA sequence: TGTGCCAGCAGCGCCAACCATGGGACTAGCGGGAGCGATTACAATGAGCAGTTCTTC. It encodes CASSANHGTSGSDYNEQFF.

This chain links TRBV14 with TRBJ2-5; D might be TRBD2 (6 bases). This CDR3 comprises 13 residues. CDR1 SGHDN and CDR2 FVKESK come from the germline V gene. V shed 4 bases and J shed 6 bases, with 12 bases lying between them. The CDR3, as DNA: TGTGCCAGCAGCCCAAGTGGGGGGAAGACCCAGTACTTC. The encoded protein is CASSPSGGKTQYF.

The chain couples TRBV29-1 to TRBJ1-1, with 9 bases aligning to TRBD1. Per germline, CDR1 SQVTM and CDR2 ANQGSEA. The length of the CDR3 is 13 residues. The junction had 2 bases not matched to a gene; V was cut back by 4 bases and J by 2 bases. For the CDR3, the DNA is TGCAGCGTTGGGGGACAGGGAAACACTGAAGCTTTCTTT. This gives the protein CSVGGQGNTEAFF.

This clone was counted a single time. The V and J genes are TRBV5-6 and TRBJ2-2; 8 bases are shared with TRBD1. V lost 2 bases, J lost 6 bases, and 6 bases stayed unmatched. The CDR3 consists of 15 residues. Germline values: CDR1 SGHDT, CDR2 YYEEEE. The CDR3 is CASSFQGARSGELFF. The CDR3 DNA is TGTGCCAGCAGCTTTCAGGGGGCGAGGTCCGGGGAGCTGTTTTTT.

This clone was found once. The DNA of the CDR3 is TGTGCCAGCAGTGAACTTCAAGCTGGGACTTATGGCTACACCTTC. Its protein product is CASSELQAGTYGYTF. The chain couples TRBV6-1 to TRBJ1-2; the D gene is possibly TRBD1 (5 bases). Germline loops: CDR1 MNHNS, CDR2 SASEGT. The CDR3 runs 15 residues. Trimming removed 2 bases at V and 5 bases at J, with 15 bases between.

The chain combines TRBV20-1 with TRBJ1-3; no clear D. This CDR3 comprises 13 residues. Germline CDR1 DFQATT, CDR2 SNEGSKA (reference sequence). Trimming cost V 3 bases and J 0 bases, with 6 bases left between them. This CDR3 reads CSASQDSGNTIYF. The DNA for the CDR3 is TGCAGTGCTAGTCAGGACTCTGGAAACACCATATATTTT.

V and J are TRBV2 and TRBJ1-1; no firm D call. Germline lookup yields CDR1 SNHLY and CDR2 FYNNEI. Trimming shortened V by 1 base and J by 0 bases, and 9 bases separated the two germline ends. The CDR3 sequence is 15 residues long. DNA of the CDR3: TGTGCCAGCAGTGAAGAAATGGCGGTGAACACTGAAGCTTTCTTT. This encodes CASSEEMAVNTEAFF.